The 20 T cell receptor beta chains given below trace back to one sample, sequenced in a study of cytomegalovirus exposure and HLA in healthy donors. This PCR relied on a set of 60 Vbeta primers and 13 Jbeta primers. Repertoires were generated with immunoSEQ multiplex PCR, while TCRdb's copy carries only in-frame clones and drops some. The sample has 100,000 to 150,000 clones, roughly 84% seen once; the top ten hold around 3%. Sequencing was carried out using PBMCs. Receptors were obtained from a woman aged 18-30 years in good health and CMV-seropositive.

The rearrangement uses TRBV10-3 and TRBJ2-3; D possibly corresponds to TRBD1 (5 bases). The CDR3 spans 15 residues. Germline assignment: CDR1 ENHRY and CDR2 SYGVKD. Between the trimmed V and J ends, which lost 6 bases and 0 bases, there was a span of 13 bases. The CDR3 DNA follows: TGTGCCATCAGGGCTAGGGGATCTAGCACAGATACGCAGTATTTT. It encodes CAIRARGSSTDTQYF.

The chain is built from TRBV5-1 and TRBJ1-4; unclear D gene. V lost 1 base and J lost 3, with 13 bases in between. CDR3 length: 16 amino acids. Looked up from germline, CDR1 is SGHRS and CDR2 is YFSETQ. CDR3 DNA sequence: TGCGCCAGCAGCTTGCCTGGGCTTGCAGCTAATGAAAAACTGTTTTTT. Translated, it gives CASSLPGLAANEKLFF.

The chain combines TRBV5-4 with TRBJ2-2; no firm D call. In germline, CDR1 is SGHNT, CDR2 YYREEE (reference sequence). Trimming took off 9 bases at V and 3 bases at J, with 9 bases between the two ends. The CDR3 is made up of 12 amino acids. CDR3 in amino acids: CAILSDTGELFF. The CDR3 DNA is TGTGCCATCCTGAGCGACACCGGGGAGCTGTTTTTT.

This chain uses TRBV27 with TRBJ2-5; a possible D gene is TRBD2 (5 bases). V lost 7 bases and J lost 5, with 20 bases in between. This CDR3 is built from 15 residues. Germline-derived CDR1 and CDR2 are MNHEY and SMNVEV (reference sequence). CDR3 nucleotides: TGTGCCAGCAATTTGTGGTTCGGGGTGTGGGAGACCCAGTACTTC. Translated, it gives CASNLWFGVWETQYF.

J is TRBJ1-3 and V is TRBV6-5, with D possibly being TRBD1 (5 bases). Germline loops: CDR1 MNHEY, CDR2 SVGAGI. This CDR3 contains 14 residues. Trimming left V 6 bases short and J 1 base short, with 10 bases between. In nucleotides, the CDR3 is TGTGCCAGCAGCGACAGAGTTTCTGGAAACACCATATATTTT. Protein sequence: CASSDRVSGNTIYF.

The gene calls are TRBV9 and TRBJ2-3, with a tentative D call TRBD1 (6 bases). Germline lookup yields CDR1 SGDLS and CDR2 YYNGEE. The V end was cut by 0 bases, the J end by 4 bases, with 15 bases between. This CDR3 comprises 16 residues. The chain's CDR3 is CASSVAGAATADTQYF. The CDR3 bases are TGTGCCAGCAGCGTAGCAGGGGCCGCTACCGCAGATACGCAGTATTTT.

CDR3 residues: CASSLGTGRYGEAFF. The CDR3 coding sequence is TGTGCCAGCAGTTTAGGAACAGGGCGGTATGGGGAAGCTTTCTTT. This sequence joins TRBV27 and TRBJ1-1; tentatively, D is TRBD1 (6 bases). Germline V CDR1 and CDR2: MNHEY, SMNVEV (reference sequence). The ends were cut back, 2 bases at V and 8 bases at J, with 18 bases in the middle. This CDR3 is built from 15 residues.

This sequence joins TRBV6-6 and TRBJ2-5; D gene ambiguous. CDR1 is MNHNY, CDR2 SVGAGI, per germline (reference sequence). The CDR3 runs 13 residues. V lost 4 bases to trimming and J lost 4 bases, with 10 bases between them. CDR3 DNA: TGTGCCAGCAGTTCCGACCCTAGAGAGACCCAGTACTTC. Residues: CASSSDPRETQYF.

The chain couples TRBV7-9 to TRBJ1-1, with D perhaps TRBD1 (6 bases). Germline CDR1 SEHNR, CDR2 FQNEAQ (reference sequence). V shed 6 bases and J shed 2 bases, with 16 bases lying between them. The CDR3 contains 15 residues. The CDR3 is CASSLGTNGNTEAFF. DNA for the CDR3: TGTGCCAGCAGTCTAGGGACAAACGGTAACACTGAAGCTTTCTTT.

This clone has just one count. V usage is TRBV5-5 and J usage is TRBJ2-7, with 7 bases identical to TRBD1. Germline CDR1 SGHKS, CDR2 YYEKEE (reference sequence). The CDR3 is 14 residues long. V dropped 0 bases and J dropped 2; count of bases not matched to a gene: 2. The CDR3 sequence is CASSLEGTAYEQYF. The CDR3 bases are TGTGCCAGCAGCTTGGAGGGGACAGCCTACGAGCAGTACTTC.

The rearrangement links TRBV9 to TRBJ2-5, with 8 bases fitting TRBD1. The trim removed 0 bases at V and 0 bases at J, leaving 4 bases unmatched. Germline V CDR1 and CDR2: SGDLS, YYNGEE. This CDR3 contains 16 residues. CDR3 residues: CASSVGTGRNQETQYF. The CDR3 DNA reads as TGTGCCAGCAGCGTAGGGACAGGGCGAAACCAAGAGACCCAGTACTTC.

The V call is TRBV9, the J call TRBJ1-1; perhaps TRBD1 as D (6 bases). The length of the CDR3 is 15 residues. Germline V gene sequence: CDR1 SGDLS, CDR2 YYNGEE. V shed 2 bases and J shed 6 bases, with 17 bases lying between them. CDR3 DNA sequence: TGTGCCAGCAGCGTGGGGGCCTCAATGAAGGCTGAAGCTTTCTTT. This codes for CASSVGASMKAEAFF.

The table lists this clone with a few counts. The chain links TRBV9 to TRBJ2-2, with 9 bases that match TRBD1. The CDR3 runs to 17 residues. V shed 3 bases and J 3 bases; nucleotides not matched to a gene: 9. The germline V gene has CDR1 SGDLS and CDR2 YYNGEE. The CDR3 DNA sequence: TGTGCCAGCAGCGCCCCCCGGGACAGGGTTCACACCGGGGAGCTGTTTTTT. This sequence encodes CASSAPRDRVHTGELFF.

The rearrangement joins TRBV10-1 to TRBJ2-1; 7 bases line up with TRBD1. V trimming: 5 bases; J trimming: 4 bases; junction bases outside the gene matches: 5. Germline V gives CDR1 WNHNN, CDR2 SYGVQD (reference sequence). The CDR3 has 14 amino acids. The CDR3 loop is CASSMGTAYNEQFF. The CDR3 region has the DNA TGCGCCAGCAGTATGGGGACAGCTTACAATGAGCAGTTCTTC.

The CDR3 DNA reads TGTGCCAGCTCACCCGATGACAGGGAGGATCAGCCCCAGCATTTT. Amino acids: CASSPDDREDQPQHF. V and J are TRBV18 and TRBJ1-5; 7 bases are shared with TRBD1. This CDR3 is built from 15 residues. The V gene's germline CDR1 is KGHSH and CDR2 LQKENI. V trimming: 3 bases; J trimming: 5 bases; junction bases outside the gene matches: 7. The full variable domain, in which reference TRBV18 and TRBJ1-5 provide the parts outside the CDR3, is NAGVMQNPRHLVRRRGQEARLRCSPMKGHSHVYWYRQLPEEGLKFMVYLQKENIIDESGMPKERFSAEFPKEGPSILRIQQVVRGDSAAYFCASSPDDREDQPQHFGDGTRLSIL.

The V gene is TRBV11-2, the J gene TRBJ2-7; 7 positions agree with TRBD2. Germline V gives CDR1 SGHAT, CDR2 FQNNGV. The junction had 5 bases not matched to a gene; V was cut back by 2 bases and J by 4 bases. The CDR3 is 14 residues long. CDR3 in amino acids: CASSLTSGEYEQYF. In DNA, the CDR3 is TGTGCCAGCAGCTTAACCAGCGGGGAGTACGAGCAGTACTTC. Supplemented by reference TRBV11-2 and TRBJ2-7, the full variable domain reads EAGVAQSPRYKIIEKRQSVAFWCNPISGHATLYWYQQILGQGPKLLIQFQNNGVVDDSQLPKDRFSAERLKGVDSTLKIQPAKLEDSAVYLCASSLTSGEYEQYFGPGTRLTVT.

The chain combines TRBV30 with TRBJ1-4, with 7 bases lining up with TRBD1. This CDR3 is 16 amino acids long. V was clipped by 4 bases and J by 5 bases; unmatched bases: 13. Looked up from germline, CDR1 is GTSNPN and CDR2 is SVGIG (reference sequence). Here the CDR3 reads CAWTLRRGGGNEKLFF. CDR3 nucleotides: TGTGCCTGGACCCTCAGGAGAGGGGGCGGGAATGAAAAACTGTTTTTT.

This chain links TRBV28 with TRBJ2-5; 8 bases align to TRBD1. Germline CDR1 reads MDHEN; CDR2 reads SYDVKM. The CDR3 is 14 amino acids. Trimming took 5 bases from V and 5 from J; bases not matched to a gene: 7. The DNA for the CDR3 is TGTGCCAGCAGTGTCGCAGGGGGCTACGAGACCCAGTACTTC. Translated, it gives CASSVAGGYETQYF.

This clone was seen only once. The chain links TRBV6-5 to TRBJ1-1; the D gene is possibly TRBD1 (5 bases). The germline gives CDR1 MNHEY, CDR2 SVGAGI. The length of the CDR3 is 15 residues. V lost 6 bases and J 2 bases, leaving 16 bases between the germline ends. CDR3 nucleotide sequence: TGTGCCAGCAGACACAGGAAAAATTTTAACACTGAAGCTTTCTTT. Translated: CASRHRKNFNTEAFF.

V usage is TRBV2 and J usage is TRBJ1-1, with D uncertain. Germline values: CDR1 SNHLY, CDR2 FYNNEI. V shed 6 bases and J shed 2 bases, with 10 bases lying between them. The CDR3 covers 13 residues. In DNA, the CDR3 is TGTGCCAGCAGCGCCTCCCTAAACACTGAAGCTTTCTTT. Residues: CASSASLNTEAFF.